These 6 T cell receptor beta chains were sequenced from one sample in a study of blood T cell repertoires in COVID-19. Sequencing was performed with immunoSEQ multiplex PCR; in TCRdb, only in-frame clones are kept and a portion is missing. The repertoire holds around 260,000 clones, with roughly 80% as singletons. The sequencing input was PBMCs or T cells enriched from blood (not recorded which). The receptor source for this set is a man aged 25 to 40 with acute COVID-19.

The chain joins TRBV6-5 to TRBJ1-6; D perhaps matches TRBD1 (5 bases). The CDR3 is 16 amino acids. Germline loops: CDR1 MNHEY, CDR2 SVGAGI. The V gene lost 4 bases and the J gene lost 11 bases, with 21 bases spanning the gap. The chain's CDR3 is CASSFFVGGTTPPLHF. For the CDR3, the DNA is TGTGCCAGCAGTTTCTTCGTGGGGGGAACGACGCCACCCCTCCACTTT.

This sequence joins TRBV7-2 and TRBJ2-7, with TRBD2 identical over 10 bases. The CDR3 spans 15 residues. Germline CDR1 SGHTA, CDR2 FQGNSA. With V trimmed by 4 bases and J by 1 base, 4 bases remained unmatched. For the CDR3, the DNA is TGTGCCAGCAGCTCTAGCGGGGGCCTTTCCTACGAGCAGTACGTC. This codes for CASSSSGGLSYEQYV.

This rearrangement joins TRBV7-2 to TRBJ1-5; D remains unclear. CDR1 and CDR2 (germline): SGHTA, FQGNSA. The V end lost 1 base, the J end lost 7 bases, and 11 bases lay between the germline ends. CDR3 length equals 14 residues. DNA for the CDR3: TGTGCCAGCAGCTTAGGGTCTCCGGGGCAGCCCCAGCATTTT. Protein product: CASSLGSPGQPQHF.

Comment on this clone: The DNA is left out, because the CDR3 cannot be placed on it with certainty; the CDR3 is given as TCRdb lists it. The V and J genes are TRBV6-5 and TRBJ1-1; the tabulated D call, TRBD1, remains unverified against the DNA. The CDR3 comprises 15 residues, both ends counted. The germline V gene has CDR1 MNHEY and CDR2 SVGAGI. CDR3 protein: CASSTSAGVGTEAFF.

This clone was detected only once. The CDR3 loop is CASSSRQAMNTEAFF. For the CDR3, the DNA is TGTGCCAGCAGCTCAAGACAGGCCATGAACACTGAAGCTTTCTTT. This chain joins TRBV7-9 and TRBJ1-1; TRBD1 might be the D (6 bases). Germline values: CDR1 SEHNR, CDR2 FQNEAQ (reference sequence). V lost 4 bases and J lost 0, with 12 bases in between. The CDR3 length is 15 residues.

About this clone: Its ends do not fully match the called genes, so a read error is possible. The CDR3 loop reads CASRSAPGLAARHSYNEQFF. CDR3 DNA: TGTGCCAGCAGATCGGCCCCGGGACTAGCGGCACGTCACTCCTACAATGAGCAGTTCTTC. The chain links TRBV5-1 to TRBJ2-1, with TRBD2 matching 11 bases. This CDR3 has 20 residues. Germline-derived CDR1 and CDR2 are SGHRS and YFSETQ.